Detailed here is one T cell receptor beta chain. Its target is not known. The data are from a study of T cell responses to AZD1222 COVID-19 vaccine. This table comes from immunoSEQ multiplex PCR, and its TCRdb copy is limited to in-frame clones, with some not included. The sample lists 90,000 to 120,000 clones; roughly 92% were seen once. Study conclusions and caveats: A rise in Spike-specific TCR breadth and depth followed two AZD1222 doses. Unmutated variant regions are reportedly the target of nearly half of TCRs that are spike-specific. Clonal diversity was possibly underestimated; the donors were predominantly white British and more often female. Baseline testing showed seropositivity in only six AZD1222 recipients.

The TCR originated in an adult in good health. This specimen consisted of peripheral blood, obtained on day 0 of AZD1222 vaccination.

The CDR3 nucleotides are TGTGCCAGCAGTTTAAAGCTATACTATGGCTACACCTTC. Translation gives CASSLKLYYGYTF. The chain joins TRBV28 to TRBJ1-2; D call uncertain. Germline assignment: CDR1 MDHEN and CDR2 SYDVKM. There are 13 residues in the CDR3. V was cut by 2 bases and J by 3 bases, with 7 bases left in between.